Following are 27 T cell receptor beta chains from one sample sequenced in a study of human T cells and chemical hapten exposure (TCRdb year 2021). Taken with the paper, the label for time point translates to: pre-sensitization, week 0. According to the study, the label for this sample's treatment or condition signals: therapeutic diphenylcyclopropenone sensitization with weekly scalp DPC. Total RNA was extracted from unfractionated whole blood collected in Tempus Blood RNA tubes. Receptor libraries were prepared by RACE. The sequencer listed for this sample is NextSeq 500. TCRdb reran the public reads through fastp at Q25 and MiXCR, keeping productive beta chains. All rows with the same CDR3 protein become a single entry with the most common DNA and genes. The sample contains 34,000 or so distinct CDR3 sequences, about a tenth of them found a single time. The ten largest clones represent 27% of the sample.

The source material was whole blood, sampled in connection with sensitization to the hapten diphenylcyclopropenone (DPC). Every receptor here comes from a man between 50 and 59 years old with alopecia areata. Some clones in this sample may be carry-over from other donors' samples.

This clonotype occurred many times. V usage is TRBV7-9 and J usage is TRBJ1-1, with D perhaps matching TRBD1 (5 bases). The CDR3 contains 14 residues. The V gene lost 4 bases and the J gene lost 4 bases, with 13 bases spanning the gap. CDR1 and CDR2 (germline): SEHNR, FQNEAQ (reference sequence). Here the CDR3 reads CASSSHGGVTEAFF. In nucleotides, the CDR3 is TGTGCCAGCAGCTCCCACGGGGGGGTCACTGAAGCTTTCTTT. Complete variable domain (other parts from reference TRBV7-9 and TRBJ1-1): DTGVSQNPRHKITKRGQNVTFRCDPISEHNRLYWYRQTLGQGPEFLTYFQNEAQLEKSRLLSDRFSAERPKGSFSTLEIQRTEQGDSAMYLCASSSHGGVTEAFFGQGTRLTVV.

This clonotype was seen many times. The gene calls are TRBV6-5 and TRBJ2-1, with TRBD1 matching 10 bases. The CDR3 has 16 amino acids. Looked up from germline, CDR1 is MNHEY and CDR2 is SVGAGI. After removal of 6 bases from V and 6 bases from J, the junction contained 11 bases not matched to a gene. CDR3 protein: CASRESRDRGINEQFF. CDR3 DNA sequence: TGTGCCAGCAGAGAATCCCGGGACAGGGGTATCAATGAGCAGTTCTTC.

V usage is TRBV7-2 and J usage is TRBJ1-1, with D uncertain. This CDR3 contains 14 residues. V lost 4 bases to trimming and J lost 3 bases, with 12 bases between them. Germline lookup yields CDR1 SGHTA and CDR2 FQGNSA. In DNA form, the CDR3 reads TGTGCCAGCAGCTCTCCCGACAAGTACACTGAAGCTTTCTTT. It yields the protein CASSSPDKYTEAFF.

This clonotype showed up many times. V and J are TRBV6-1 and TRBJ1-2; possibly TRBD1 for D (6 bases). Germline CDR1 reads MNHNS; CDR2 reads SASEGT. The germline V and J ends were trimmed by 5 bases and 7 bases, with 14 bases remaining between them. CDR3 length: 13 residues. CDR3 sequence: CASSMDSGRGYTF. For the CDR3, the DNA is TGTGCCAGCAGTATGGACAGCGGTCGTGGCTACACCTTC.

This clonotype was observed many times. The CDR3 sequence: CASSGLLTSYEQYF. In DNA, the CDR3 is TGTGCCAGCTCTGGTTTACTAACCTCCTACGAGCAGTACTTC. V and J are TRBV6-2 or TRBV6-3 and TRBJ2-7; D uncertain. Germline CDR1 MNHEY, CDR2 SVGEGT. V dropped 8 bases and J dropped 0 bases, with 14 bases sitting between them. The length of the CDR3 is 14 residues.

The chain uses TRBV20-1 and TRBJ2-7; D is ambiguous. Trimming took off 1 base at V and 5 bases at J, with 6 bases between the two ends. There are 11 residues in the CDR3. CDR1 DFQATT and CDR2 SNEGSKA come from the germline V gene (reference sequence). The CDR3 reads CSARGLDEQYF. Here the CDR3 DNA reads TGCAGTGCTAGAGGCCTCGACGAGCAGTACTTC.

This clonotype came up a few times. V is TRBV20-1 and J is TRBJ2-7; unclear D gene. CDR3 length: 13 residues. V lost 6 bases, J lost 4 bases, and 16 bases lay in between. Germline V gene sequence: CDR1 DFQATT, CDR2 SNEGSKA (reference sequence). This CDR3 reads CSANSYSFYEQYF. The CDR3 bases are TGCAGTGCAAATTCGTACTCCTTTTACGAGCAGTACTTC.

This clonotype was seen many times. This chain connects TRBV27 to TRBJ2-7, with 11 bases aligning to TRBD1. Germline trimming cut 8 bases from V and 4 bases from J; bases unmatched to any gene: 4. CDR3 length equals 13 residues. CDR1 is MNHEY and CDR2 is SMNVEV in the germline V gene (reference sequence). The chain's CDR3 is CASGQGAFYEQYF. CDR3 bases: TGTGCCAGCGGACAGGGGGCGTTTTACGAGCAGTACTTC.

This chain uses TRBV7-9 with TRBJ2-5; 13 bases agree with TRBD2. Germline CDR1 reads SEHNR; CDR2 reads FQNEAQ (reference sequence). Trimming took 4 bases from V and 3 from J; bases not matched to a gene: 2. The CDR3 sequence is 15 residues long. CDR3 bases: TGTGCCAGCAGCTCTGGGACTAGCGGGAAAGAGACCCAGTACTTC. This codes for CASSSGTSGKETQYF.

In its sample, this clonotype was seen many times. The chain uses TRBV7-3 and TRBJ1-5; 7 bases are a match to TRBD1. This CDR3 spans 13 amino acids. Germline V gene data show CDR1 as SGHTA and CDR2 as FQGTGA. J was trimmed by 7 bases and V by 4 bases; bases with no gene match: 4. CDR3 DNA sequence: TGTGCCAGCAGCTCAGACAGGGCCCAGCCCCAGCATTTT. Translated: CASSSDRAQPQHF.

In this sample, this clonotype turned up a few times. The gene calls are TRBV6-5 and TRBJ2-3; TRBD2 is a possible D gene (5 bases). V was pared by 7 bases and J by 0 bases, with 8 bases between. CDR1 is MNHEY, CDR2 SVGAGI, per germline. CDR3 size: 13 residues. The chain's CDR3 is CASTDSSTDTQYF. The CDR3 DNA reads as TGTGCCAGCACGGACTCTAGCACAGATACGCAGTATTTT.

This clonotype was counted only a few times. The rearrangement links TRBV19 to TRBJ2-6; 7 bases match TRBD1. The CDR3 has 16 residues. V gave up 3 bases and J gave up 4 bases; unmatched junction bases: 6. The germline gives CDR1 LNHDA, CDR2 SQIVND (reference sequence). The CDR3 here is CASSIRGGPGANVLTF. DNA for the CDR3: TGTGCCAGTAGTATCCGAGGGGGCCCAGGGGCCAACGTCCTGACTTTC.

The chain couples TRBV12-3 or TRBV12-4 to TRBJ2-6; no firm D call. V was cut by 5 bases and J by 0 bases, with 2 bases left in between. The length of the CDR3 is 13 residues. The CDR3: CASSDSGANVLTF. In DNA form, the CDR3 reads TGTGCCAGCAGTGACTCTGGGGCCAACGTCCTGACTTTC.

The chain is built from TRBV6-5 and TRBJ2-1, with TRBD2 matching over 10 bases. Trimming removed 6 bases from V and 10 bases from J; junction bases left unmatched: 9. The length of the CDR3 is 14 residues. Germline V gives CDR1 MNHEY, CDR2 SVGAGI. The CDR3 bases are TGTGCCAGCAGAAAAGCGGGAGGGCGGGAGGAGCAGTTCTTC. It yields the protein CASRKAGGREEQFF.

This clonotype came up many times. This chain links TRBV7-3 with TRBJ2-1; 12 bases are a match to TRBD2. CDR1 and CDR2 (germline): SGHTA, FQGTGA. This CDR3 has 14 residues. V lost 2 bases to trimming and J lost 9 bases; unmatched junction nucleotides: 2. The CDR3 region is CASSLLAGGFEQFF. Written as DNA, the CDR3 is TGTGCCAGCAGCTTACTAGCGGGAGGGTTTGAGCAGTTCTTC.

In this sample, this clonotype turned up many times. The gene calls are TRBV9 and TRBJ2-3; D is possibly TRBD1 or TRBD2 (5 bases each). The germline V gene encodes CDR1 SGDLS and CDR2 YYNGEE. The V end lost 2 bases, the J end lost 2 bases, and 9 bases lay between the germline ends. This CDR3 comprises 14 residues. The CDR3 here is CASSVWGPTDTQYF. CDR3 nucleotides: TGTGCCAGCAGCGTCTGGGGACCCACAGATACGCAGTATTTT.

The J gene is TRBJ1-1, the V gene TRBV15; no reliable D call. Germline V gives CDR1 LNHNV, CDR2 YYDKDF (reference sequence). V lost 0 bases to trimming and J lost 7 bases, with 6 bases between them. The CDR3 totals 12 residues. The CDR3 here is CATSRDISEAFF. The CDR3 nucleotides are TGTGCCACCAGCAGAGATATTAGTGAAGCTTTCTTT.

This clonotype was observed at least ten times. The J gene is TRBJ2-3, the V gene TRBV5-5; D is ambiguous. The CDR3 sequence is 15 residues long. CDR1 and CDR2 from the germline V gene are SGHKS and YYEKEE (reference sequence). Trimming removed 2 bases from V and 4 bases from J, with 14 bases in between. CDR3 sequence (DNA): TGTGCCAGCAGCTTAACTGGCGTTGGCGCAGATACGCAGTATTTT. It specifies CASSLTGVGADTQYF.

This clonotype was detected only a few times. CDR3 nucleotides: TGTGCCAGCAGCCCTGACGATTGGACTAGCGGGAGTCGAGAGCAGTTCTTC. Translation gives CASSPDDWTSGSREQFF. The chain uses TRBV13 and TRBJ2-1; 13 bases line up with TRBD2. The CDR3 loop spans 17 amino acids. V was pared by 5 bases and J by 10 bases, with 14 bases of the junction left unmatched. The germline V gene encodes CDR1 PRHDT and CDR2 FYEKMQ (reference sequence).

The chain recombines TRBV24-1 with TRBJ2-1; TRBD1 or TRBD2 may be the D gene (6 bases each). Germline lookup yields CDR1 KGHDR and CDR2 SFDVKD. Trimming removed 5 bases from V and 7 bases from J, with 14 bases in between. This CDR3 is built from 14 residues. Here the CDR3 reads CATSGYQGRNEQFF. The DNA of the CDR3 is TGTGCCACCAGTGGCTACCAGGGGAGGAATGAGCAGTTCTTC.

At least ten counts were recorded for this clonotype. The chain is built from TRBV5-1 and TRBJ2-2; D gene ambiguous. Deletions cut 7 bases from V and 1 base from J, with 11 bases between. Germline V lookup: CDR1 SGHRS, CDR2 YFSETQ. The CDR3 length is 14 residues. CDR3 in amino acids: CASLLSGNTGELFF. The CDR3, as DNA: TGCGCCAGCCTCCTAAGTGGGAACACCGGGGAGCTGTTTTTT.

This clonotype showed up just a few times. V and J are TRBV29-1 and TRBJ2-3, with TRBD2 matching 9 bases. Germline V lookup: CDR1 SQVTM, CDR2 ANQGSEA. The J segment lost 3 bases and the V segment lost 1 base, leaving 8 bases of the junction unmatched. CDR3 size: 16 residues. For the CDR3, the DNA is TGCAGCGTTGAAGGCTTAGCGGGAGACTTTACAGATACGCAGTATTTT. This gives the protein CSVEGLAGDFTDTQYF.

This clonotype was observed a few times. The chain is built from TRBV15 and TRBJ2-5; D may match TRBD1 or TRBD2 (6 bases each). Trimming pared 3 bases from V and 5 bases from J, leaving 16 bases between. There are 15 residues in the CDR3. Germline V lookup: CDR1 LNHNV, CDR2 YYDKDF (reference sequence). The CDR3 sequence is CATSREEGGMETQYF. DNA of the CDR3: TGTGCCACCAGCAGGGAGGAGGGGGGCATGGAGACCCAGTACTTC.

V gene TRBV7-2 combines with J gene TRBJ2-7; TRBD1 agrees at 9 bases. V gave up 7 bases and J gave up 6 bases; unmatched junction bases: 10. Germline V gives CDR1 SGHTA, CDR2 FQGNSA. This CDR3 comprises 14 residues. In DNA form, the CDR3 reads TGTGCCAGCACCTTCAACAGGGGGCCTATCGAGCAGTACTTC. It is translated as CASTFNRGPIEQYF.

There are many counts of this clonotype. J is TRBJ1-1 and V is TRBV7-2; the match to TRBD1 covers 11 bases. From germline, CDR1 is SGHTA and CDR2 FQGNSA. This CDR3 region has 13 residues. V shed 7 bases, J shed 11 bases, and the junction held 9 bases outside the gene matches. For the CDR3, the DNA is TGTGCCAGCACCCTACCGGGACAGGGGGTGGCTTTCTTT. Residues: CASTLPGQGVAFF.

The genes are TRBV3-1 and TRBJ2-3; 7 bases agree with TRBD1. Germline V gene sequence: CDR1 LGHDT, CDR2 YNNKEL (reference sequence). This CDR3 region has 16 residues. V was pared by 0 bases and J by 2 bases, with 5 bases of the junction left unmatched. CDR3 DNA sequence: TGTGCCAGCAGCCAAGATTTAGACAGGGTCACAGATACGCAGTATTTT. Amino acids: CASSQDLDRVTDTQYF.

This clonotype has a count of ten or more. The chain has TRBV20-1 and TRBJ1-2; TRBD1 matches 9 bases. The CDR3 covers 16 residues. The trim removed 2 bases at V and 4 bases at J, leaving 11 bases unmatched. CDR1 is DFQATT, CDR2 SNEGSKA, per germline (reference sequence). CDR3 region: CSARPPWGQGSYGYTF. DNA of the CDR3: TGCAGTGCTAGACCCCCATGGGGACAGGGATCCTATGGCTACACCTTC.